This T cell receptor (beta chain) originates from a study of T cell responses to AZD1222 COVID-19 vaccine. Whole-study findings and limits: Mostly white British, mostly female donors; authors suggested clonal diversity may be underestimated. Spike-specific TCR breadth rose after two AZD1222 doses, and depth rose as well.

Repertoires were generated with immunoSEQ multiplex PCR, while TCRdb's copy carries only in-frame clones and drops some. The table has around 250,000 clones, approximately 93% seen once. On this clone itself: Its antigen is as yet unknown.

This sample comprised peripheral blood, obtained on day 0 of AZD1222 vaccination. This TCR came from an adult in good health.

In nucleotides, the CDR3 is TGTGCCAGTAGTCTTTCTCGAGGAGCGAGTGGCTACACCTTC. Its protein is CASSLSRGASGYTF. The rearrangement uses TRBV19 and TRBJ1-2; D gene unclear. Germline V gene sequence: CDR1 LNHDA, CDR2 SQIVND (reference sequence). Trimming removed 5 bases from V and 7 bases from J, with 17 bases in between. This CDR3 spans 14 amino acids.